Presented here are 27 T cell receptor beta chains from one specimen sequenced in a study of OX40 agonist ivuxolimab in advanced cancers. Some clones are missing from TCRdb's copy, which holds only in-frame ones; the method was immunoSEQ multiplex PCR. Here the sample spans over 85,000 clones, roughly nine tenths being singletons. Sample: CD4+ or CD8+ T cells sorted from blood, taken in a trial of the OX40 agonist ivuxolimab. These receptors all come from an adult with an advanced solid tumor such as melanoma, head and neck, liver or kidney cancer.

The J gene is TRBJ2-2, the V gene TRBV11-3; tentatively, D is TRBD2 (5 bases). The germline V gene has CDR1 SGHNT and CDR2 YENEEA. Between the trimmed V and J ends, which lost 5 bases and 5 bases, there was a span of 18 bases. CDR3 size: 16 residues. The CDR3 protein is CASSLGRGGMTGELFF. CDR3 bases: TGTGCCAGCAGCCTAGGGCGAGGAGGCATGACCGGGGAGCTGTTTTTT.

The chain employs TRBV19 and TRBJ1-5; the D is unclear. The CDR3 totals 15 residues. Trimming stripped 3 bases from V and 2 bases from J, with 11 bases between. Germline V lookup: CDR1 LNHDA, CDR2 SQIVND (reference sequence). This chain's CDR3 is CASSIEGLGNQPQHF. The CDR3 DNA follows: TGTGCCAGTAGTATTGAGGGCCTGGGCAATCAGCCCCAGCATTTT.

This clone was observed at least ten times. The genes are TRBV6-6 and TRBJ1-6, with unresolved D. The V gene's germline CDR1 is MNHNY and CDR2 SVGAGI (reference sequence). There are 12 residues in the CDR3. Trimming stripped 5 bases from V and 8 bases from J, with 7 bases between. The CDR3 loop reads CASSTPYSPLHF. The CDR3 nucleotides are TGTGCCAGCAGTACGCCCTATTCACCCCTCCACTTT.

The J gene is TRBJ2-2, the V gene TRBV10-1; 8 positions match TRBD1. CDR1 is WNHNN, CDR2 SYGVQD, per germline (reference sequence). This CDR3 has 15 amino acids. J gave up 2 bases and V 5 bases, and 4 bases lay outside the gene matches. The CDR3 bases are TGCGCCAGCAGTCCGGGACAGGTTAACACCGGGGAGCTGTTTTTT. This encodes CASSPGQVNTGELFF.

V is TRBV9 and J is TRBJ2-7; 7 bases align to TRBD2. The V segment lost 0 bases and the J segment 4 bases; nucleotides outside the gene matches: 7. The CDR3 covers 15 residues. Germline-derived CDR1 and CDR2 are SGDLS and YYNGEE. Written as DNA, the CDR3 is TGTGCCAGCAGCGTAGGGCTAGCGGCTCCGTACGAGCAGTACTTC. It specifies CASSVGLAAPYEQYF.

This rearrangement joins TRBV15 to TRBJ1-5; 7 positions match TRBD1. Germline assignment: CDR1 LNHNV and CDR2 YYDKDF (reference sequence). Trimming cost V 6 bases and J 4 bases; bases outside gene matches: 9. The CDR3 loop spans 15 amino acids. The CDR3 DNA reads as TGTGCCACCAGAATGGGACAGCTCACAAATCAGCCCCAGCATTTT. Its protein product is CATRMGQLTNQPQHF.

V usage is TRBV30 and J usage is TRBJ1-4; a weak D match, TRBD1 (5 bases). From germline, CDR1 is GTSNPN and CDR2 SVGIG (reference sequence). CDR3 size: 14 residues. Trimming took off 5 bases at V and 7 bases at J, with 17 bases between the two ends. DNA of the CDR3: TGTGCCTGGGGCGCCGGGGCCGCGGGTGAAAAACTGTTTTTT. Its translation: CAWGAGAAGEKLFF.

This clone was seen only once. The rearrangement joins TRBV30 to TRBJ1-3, with unresolved D. The CDR3 length is 14 residues. CDR1 and CDR2 (germline): GTSNPN, SVGIG (reference sequence). V was shortened by 2 bases and J by 0 bases, with 8 bases between the two germline ends. The CDR3 coding sequence is TGTGCCTGGAGTTTAGGAAACTCTGGAAACACCATATATTTT. The encoded protein is CAWSLGNSGNTIYF.

The gene calls are TRBV6-1 and TRBJ1-4; possible D gene TRBD1, 6 bases. CDR1 is MNHNS, CDR2 SASEGT, per germline. The CDR3 is 14 amino acids. The germline V and J ends were trimmed by 6 bases and 7 bases, with 15 bases remaining between them. CDR3 coding DNA: TGTGCCAGCAGCGACAGGTCCCCGGGTGAAAAACTGTTTTTT. Amino acids: CASSDRSPGEKLFF.

This rearrangement joins TRBV19 to TRBJ1-2, with 10 nucleotides matching TRBD1. V lost 4 bases, J lost 7 bases, and 6 bases stayed unmatched. The CDR3 runs to 14 residues. Germline V CDR1 and CDR2: LNHDA, SQIVND (reference sequence). The chain's CDR3 is CASSNRRTGGGYTF. In nucleotides, the CDR3 is TGTGCCAGTAGTAACCGTCGGACAGGGGGTGGCTACACCTTC.

This chain links TRBV2 with TRBJ1-6, with D possibly matching TRBD1 (5 bases). CDR1 is SNHLY and CDR2 is FYNNEI in the germline V gene. This CDR3 is 14 amino acids long. The V and J ends lost 7 bases and 7 bases respectively, with 14 bases between them. The CDR3 DNA reads TGTGCCAGCACCCCCCTTGGGGGGAATTCACCCCTCCACTTT. This translates into CASTPLGGNSPLHF.

The J gene is TRBJ2-5, the V gene TRBV5-1; tentatively, D is TRBD1 (6 bases). The CDR3 runs to 14 residues. Trimming pared 3 bases from V and 5 bases from J, leaving 14 bases between. The germline CDR1 and CDR2 sequences are SGHRS and YFSETQ. The CDR3, as DNA: TGCGCCAGCAGCTCCCAACAGGGTTATGAGACCCAGTACTTC. Translating it yields CASSSQQGYETQYF.

The chain recombines TRBV10-3 with TRBJ2-1; 8 bases fit TRBD2. CDR3 length: 15 amino acids. CDR1 is ENHRY and CDR2 is SYGVKD in the germline V gene. The V gene end was trimmed by 3 bases and the J gene end by 3 bases; junction bases not matched to a gene: 4. The CDR3 is CAISDGGGIYNEQFF. The CDR3 coding sequence is TGTGCCATCAGTGACGGCGGGGGGATCTACAATGAGCAGTTCTTC.

This chain uses TRBV6-1 with TRBJ1-5; D uncertain. With 7 bases removed from V and 4 bases from J, the gap between germline ends came to 8 bases. The CDR3 is made up of 12 amino acids. Germline V gene sequence: CDR1 MNHNS, CDR2 SASEGT. Written as DNA, the CDR3 is TGTGCCAGCAATCGCGGAAATCAGCCCCAGCATTTT. Amino acid sequence: CASNRGNQPQHF.

The chain couples TRBV4-2 to TRBJ1-1, with D tentatively TRBD1 (6 bases). From germline, CDR1 is LGHNA and CDR2 YNFKEQ. The CDR3 runs to 12 residues. V was trimmed by 4 bases and J by 7 bases, leaving 10 bases between them. In DNA, the CDR3 is TGTGCCAGCAGCCGGGGGGCCGTTGAAGCTTTCTTT. Translated, it gives CASSRGAVEAFF.

The chain carries TRBV4-2 and TRBJ2-7, with D perhaps given as TRBD1 or TRBD2 (5 bases each). Germline CDR1 is LGHNA and CDR2 is YNFKEQ. This CDR3 contains 17 residues. V shed 0 bases and J shed 2 bases, with 17 bases lying between them. The CDR3 loop reads CASSQDPPGTKPYEQYF. The CDR3 DNA reads TGTGCCAGCAGCCAAGACCCCCCCGGGACCAAACCCTACGAGCAGTACTTC.

The chain carries TRBV29-1 and TRBJ2-1; 7 bases match TRBD2. CDR1 SQVTM and CDR2 ANQGSEA come from the germline V gene. V lost 2 bases to trimming and J lost 4 bases; unmatched junction nucleotides: 8. CDR3 length: 15 amino acids. CDR3 DNA: TGCAGCGTTGAACCTAGCGGAGGAACTTACAATGAGCAGTTCTTC. It encodes CSVEPSGGTYNEQFF.

The rearrangement links TRBV6-1 to TRBJ2-1, with 8 bases fitting TRBD1. The CDR3 covers 13 residues. Germline CDR1 is MNHNS and CDR2 is SASEGT. J gave up 6 bases and V 4 bases, and 2 bases lay outside the gene matches. CDR3 residues: CASSVRGLNEQFF. The CDR3 DNA reads as TGTGCCAGCAGTGTCAGGGGGCTCAATGAGCAGTTCTTC.

This clone has a single count. The gene calls are TRBV15 and TRBJ2-3; 10 bases agree with TRBD2. The CDR3 loop spans 15 amino acids. Germline V gives CDR1 LNHNV, CDR2 YYDKDF (reference sequence). Germline trimming cut 0 bases from V and 5 bases from J; bases unmatched to any gene: 2. The CDR3 DNA reads as TGTGCCACCAGCAGAGAATCTAGCGGGAGAGATACGCAGTATTTT. Its protein product is CATSRESSGRDTQYF. Full variable domain (missing parts from reference TRBV15 and TRBJ2-3): DAMVIQNPRYQVTQFGKPVTLSCSQTLNHNVMYWYQQKSSQAPKLLFHYYDKDFNNEADTPDNFQSRRPNTSFCFLDIRSPGLGDTAMYLCATSRESSGRDTQYFGPGTRLTVL.

This chain connects TRBV5-6 to TRBJ1-2; 8 bases are a match to TRBD1. CDR1 SGHDT and CDR2 YYEEEE come from the germline V gene. V gave up 4 bases and J gave up 0 bases; unmatched junction bases: 5. The CDR3 has 15 residues. The CDR3 region is CASSLGQVTNYGYTF. CDR3 DNA: TGTGCCAGCAGCCTGGGACAGGTGACTAACTATGGCTACACCTTC. The variable domain in full, completed from reference TRBV5-6 and TRBJ1-2, reads DAGVTQSPTHLIKTRGQQVTLRCSPKSGHDTVSWYQQALGQGPQFIFQYYEEEERQRGNFPDRFSGHQFPNYSSELNVNALLLGDSALYLCASSLGQVTNYGYTFGSGTRLTVV.

The V and J genes are TRBV6-5 and TRBJ2-7; a weak D match, TRBD2 (5 bases). V lost 5 bases, J lost 4 bases, and 15 bases lay in between. The CDR3 covers 14 residues. CDR1 and CDR2 from the germline V gene are MNHEY and SVGAGI. The CDR3 DNA reads as TGTGCCAGCAGTGGCCACGGGGTCGGGTACGAGCAGTACTTC. Translation gives CASSGHGVGYEQYF.

This chain uses TRBV4-1 with TRBJ2-1; 8 bases map to TRBD2. The junction had 8 bases not matched to a gene; V was cut back by 1 base and J by 9 bases. The CDR3 is made up of 15 amino acids. Germline V lookup: CDR1 MGHRA, CDR2 YSYEKL. This CDR3 reads CASSQVAGGFVEQFF. CDR3 bases: TGCGCCAGCAGCCAAGTGGCGGGGGGATTTGTTGAGCAGTTCTTC.

This clone was detected only once. The genes are TRBV4-2 and TRBJ2-3; D unclear. The CDR3 sequence is 14 residues long. V dropped 0 bases and J dropped 4 bases, with 8 bases sitting between them. Germline V gives CDR1 LGHNA, CDR2 YNFKEQ. CDR3 protein: CASSQDVAADTQYF. The CDR3 bases are TGTGCCAGCAGCCAAGATGTGGCGGCAGATACGCAGTATTTT.

This chain connects TRBV13 to TRBJ1-5; the D gene is possibly TRBD1 (5 bases). Trimming removed 0 bases at V and 9 bases at J, with 18 bases between. There are 16 residues in the CDR3. The germline V gene has CDR1 PRHDT and CDR2 FYEKMQ (reference sequence). Here the CDR3 DNA reads TGTGCCAGCAGCTTAGGCACCGTGATGGGGCGACTGCCCCAGCATTTT. It translates to CASSLGTVMGRLPQHF.

J is TRBJ2-3 and V is TRBV18; D remains unclear. The CDR3 has 13 amino acids. The germline CDR1 and CDR2 sequences are KGHSH and LQKENI. With 3 bases removed from V and 5 bases from J, the gap between germline ends came to 9 bases. CDR3 residues: CASSPRDGDTQYF. The CDR3 DNA sequence: TGTGCCAGCTCACCCCGTGATGGAGATACGCAGTATTTT. The full variable domain, rest sourced from reference TRBV18 and TRBJ2-3, is NAGVMQNPRHLVRRRGQEARLRCSPMKGHSHVYWYRQLPEEGLKFMVYLQKENIIDESGMPKERFSAEFPKEGPSILRIQQVVRGDSAAYFCASSPRDGDTQYFGPGTRLTVL.

In this sample, this clone turned up once. The genes are TRBV5-1 and TRBJ1-3; D unclear. The V end lost 0 bases, the J end lost 4 bases, and 8 bases lay between the germline ends. Germline V gene lookup returns CDR1 SGHRS and CDR2 YFSETQ. The CDR3 is 14 residues long. CDR3 protein: CASSLEGMGNTIYF. In DNA, the CDR3 is TGCGCCAGCAGCTTGGAGGGCATGGGAAACACCATATATTTT. Complete variable domain (other parts from reference TRBV5-1 and TRBJ1-3): KAGVTQTPRYLIKTRGQQVTLSCSPISGHRSVSWYQQTPGQGLQFLFEYFSETQRNKGNFPGRFSGRQFSNSRSEMNVSTLELGDSALYLCASSLEGMGNTIYFGEGSWLTVV.

The chain recombines TRBV6-1 with TRBJ1-5, with D unresolved. The CDR3 covers 14 residues. V was cut by 11 bases and J by 0 bases, with 14 bases left in between. Germline CDR1 and CDR2: MNHNS and SASEGT. This CDR3 reads CASRNRNSNQPQHF. DNA for the CDR3: TGTGCCTCCCGGAACAGAAATAGCAATCAGCCCCAGCATTTT.